The following is a T cell receptor beta chain sequence with its context. These data originate in a study of blood T cell repertoires in COVID-19. Study information: Specimens from acute and convalescent COVID-19 originated in the United States, Italy and Spain. T cells, B-cell-depleted T cells, or PBMCs provided the cDNA or gDNA that served as material.

This CDR3 has 17 residues. The germline CDR1 and CDR2 sequences are LNHDA and SQIVND (reference sequence). Trimming pared 0 bases from V and 8 bases from J, leaving 23 bases between. Authors' analysis steps: Reference gene primer amplification gave estimated nucleated cell counts. Sequenced by immunoSEQ multiplex PCR; TCRdb stores in-frame clones only, minus some. For V, J and clone size, that table is used; D and trimming come from the DNA. The data contain about 84,000 clones, about 80% of them singletons. This sequence originates from a man aged 45-65 years with active or convalescent COVID-19. Specimen: peripheral blood. The chain employs TRBV19 and TRBJ2-7; possible D gene TRBD1, 6 bases. The CDR3 DNA reads TGTGCCAGTAGTATAGATTTGGGGGCCGCGGACCCTAACAAGCAGTACTTC. Protein: CASSIDLGAADPNKQYF.